These 15 T cell receptor beta chains were sequenced from one sample in a study of T cells after somatic rescue of genetic block. Clones were sequenced by immunoSEQ multiplex PCR, and TCRdb holds only the in-frame ones, with some missing. The sample records 68,000 or so clones, less than 95% being singletons. The sample was peripheral blood mononuclear cells (PBMCs). The source of these receptors is a man in his forties.

The chain has TRBV28 and TRBJ2-7, with D perhaps given as TRBD1 or TRBD2 (7 bases each). V lost 7 bases, J lost 4 bases, and 20 bases lay in between. The CDR3 sequence is 15 residues long. Germline values: CDR1 MDHEN, CDR2 SYDVKM. This chain's CDR3 is CASTWGGTEDYEQYF. The CDR3 DNA sequence: TGTGCCAGCACCTGGGGGGGGACAGAGGATTACGAGCAGTACTTC.

The chain uses TRBV6-1 and TRBJ2-7; TRBD2 matches 15 bases. The V gene end was trimmed by 2 bases and the J gene end by 7 bases; junction bases not matched to a gene: 3. Germline loops: CDR1 MNHNS, CDR2 SASEGT. This CDR3 spans 15 amino acids. This CDR3 reads CASSERTSGRAEQYF. For the CDR3, the DNA is TGTGCCAGCAGTGAACGGACTAGCGGGAGGGCGGAGCAGTACTTC.

The chain employs TRBV6-5 and TRBJ2-5; 12 positions match TRBD2. V lost 2 bases and J lost 5; bases outside the gene matches: 6. Germline V gene sequence: CDR1 MNHEY, CDR2 SVGAGI. This CDR3 has 16 amino acids. CDR3 residues: CASSYLTSGGSETQYF. The CDR3 DNA reads as TGTGCCAGCAGTTACCTAACTAGCGGGGGGAGTGAGACCCAGTACTTC.

This chain joins TRBV5-1 and TRBJ2-3, with 7 bases matching TRBD1. V dropped 4 bases and J dropped 2; count of bases not matched to a gene: 4. Germline-derived CDR1 and CDR2 are SGHRS and YFSETQ. This CDR3 has 14 residues. The CDR3 DNA is TGCGCCAGCAGCGGGGGACAGTACACAGATACGCAGTATTTT. Protein product: CASSGGQYTDTQYF. Full variable domain (outside the CDR3, taken from reference TRBV5-1 and TRBJ2-3): KAGVTQTPRYLIKTRGQQVTLSCSPISGHRSVSWYQQTPGQGLQFLFEYFSETQRNKGNFPGRFSGRQFSNSRSEMNVSTLELGDSALYLCASSGGQYTDTQYFGPGTRLTVL.

The chain has TRBV19 and TRBJ2-2, with D unclear. The CDR3 is 15 residues long. V dropped 3 bases and J dropped 1 base, with 9 bases sitting between them. Germline values: CDR1 LNHDA, CDR2 SQIVND (reference sequence). The CDR3 loop is CASSMAGLNTGELFF. The CDR3 DNA follows: TGTGCCAGTAGTATGGCAGGCTTGAACACCGGGGAGCTGTTTTTT.

The chain has TRBV6-5 and TRBJ1-5; D gene ambiguous. The CDR3 loop spans 12 amino acids. CDR1 is MNHEY, CDR2 SVGAGI, per germline. Trimming took 5 bases from V and 2 from J, leaving 4 bases between them. In DNA, the CDR3 is TGTGCCAGCAGTACCGGCAATCAGCCCCAGCATTTT. Translating it yields CASSTGNQPQHF.

The rearrangement joins TRBV28 to TRBJ1-4; D perhaps matches TRBD1 (6 bases). The CDR3 has 13 amino acids. The germline gives CDR1 MDHEN, CDR2 SYDVKM. Trimming pared 6 bases from V and 8 bases from J, leaving 13 bases between. CDR3 loop: CASRGRGREKLFF. DNA for the CDR3: TGTGCCAGCAGGGGCAGGGGAAGGGAAAAACTGTTTTTT.

V usage is TRBV5-6 and J usage is TRBJ2-1, with TRBD1 identical over 7 bases. The germline V gene encodes CDR1 SGHDT and CDR2 YYEEEE. CDR3 length: 14 amino acids. With V trimmed by 3 bases and J by 4 bases, 4 bases remained unmatched. The CDR3 sequence is CASSSRQGYNEQFF. The CDR3 region has the DNA TGTGCCAGCAGCTCTCGACAGGGATACAATGAGCAGTTCTTC. The full variable domain, its missing parts supplied by reference TRBV5-6 and TRBJ2-1, is DAGVTQSPTHLIKTRGQQVTLRCSPKSGHDTVSWYQQALGQGPQFIFQYYEEEERQRGNFPDRFSGHQFPNYSSELNVNALLLGDSALYLCASSSRQGYNEQFFGPGTRLTVL.

This clone was seen only once. The chain joins TRBV6-1 to TRBJ2-7; D gene unclear. The CDR3 extends over 13 amino acids. Germline V gives CDR1 MNHNS, CDR2 SASEGT. V was trimmed by 8 bases and J by 1 base, leaving 12 bases between them. For the CDR3, the DNA is TGTGCCAGCCAGGTGGGCACGTCCTACGAGCAGTACTTC. Translation gives CASQVGTSYEQYF.

This clone showed up just a few times. The chain uses TRBV29-1 and TRBJ1-1; a weak D match, TRBD1 (6 bases). The germline V gene has CDR1 SQVTM and CDR2 ANQGSEA. Deletions cut 6 bases from V and 5 bases from J, with 13 bases between. CDR3 length: 12 residues. Written as DNA, the CDR3 is TGCAGCGTACAACAGGGACGGACTGAAGCTTTCTTT. It encodes CSVQQGRTEAFF.

The chain couples TRBV27 to TRBJ1-4, with 7 bases lining up with TRBD1. Germline V CDR1 and CDR2: MNHEY, SMNVEV (reference sequence). The CDR3 consists of 15 residues. V was clipped by 5 bases and J by 2 bases; unmatched bases: 5. The DNA for the CDR3 is TGTGCCAGCAGTATAAACAGGGGTACTAATGAAAAACTGTTTTTT. Translation gives CASSINRGTNEKLFF.

V and J are TRBV7-9 and TRBJ1-6; 7 bases map to TRBD1. J lost 8 bases, V lost 3 bases, and 4 bases had no gene match. The CDR3 is 14 residues long. Per germline, CDR1 SEHNR and CDR2 FQNEAQ (reference sequence). DNA of the CDR3: TGTGCCAGCAGCTTCCCCGACAGGGATTCACCCCTCCACTTT. This gives the protein CASSFPDRDSPLHF.

This clone was found once. The gene calls are TRBV4-1 and TRBJ2-6; 12 bases line up with TRBD2. The V gene end was trimmed by 5 bases and the J gene end by 3 bases; junction bases not matched to a gene: 5. Germline assignment: CDR1 MGHRA and CDR2 YSYEKL. The length of the CDR3 is 17 residues. This CDR3 reads CASSARLAGDGANVLTF. The CDR3 bases are TGCGCCAGCAGCGCCCGACTAGCGGGAGATGGGGCCAACGTCCTGACTTTC.

The V and J genes are TRBV19 and TRBJ1-5, with a possible D match to TRBD1 (6 bases). The CDR3 is 17 amino acids. V was pared by 2 bases and J by 1 base, with 15 bases between. Germline V gene sequence: CDR1 LNHDA, CDR2 SQIVND (reference sequence). In DNA, the CDR3 is TGTGCCAGTAGTATAACGAGCAGGGGTCGAAGCAATCAGCCCCAGCATTTT. This sequence encodes CASSITSRGRSNQPQHF.

The chain links TRBV7-9 to TRBJ1-2; D remains ambiguous. V lost 2 bases, J lost 2 bases, and 9 bases lay in between. Germline V lookup: CDR1 SEHNR, CDR2 FQNEAQ (reference sequence). The CDR3 totals 14 residues. The CDR3 DNA sequence: TGTGCCAGCAGCTTATCCGGGTTAAACTATGGCTACACCTTC. This encodes CASSLSGLNYGYTF.